The 22 T cell receptor beta chains below all came from one sample that was sequenced in a study of blood T cell repertoires in COVID-19. TCRdb's table, derived via immunoSEQ multiplex PCR, lists solely in-frame clones and lacks some. The table lists 200,000 to 300,000 clones, approximately 86% of them singletons. The sample consisted of peripheral blood. These TCRs come from a man aged 35-49 years who had recovered from COVID-19.

This chain connects TRBV7-6 to TRBJ2-1; 8 bases are shared with TRBD2. V lost 4 bases and J lost 0; bases outside the gene matches: 5. The CDR3 runs to 16 residues. Germline V gene lookup returns CDR1 SGHVS and CDR2 FNYEAQ. CDR3 protein: CASSSGTRGSYNEQFF. The CDR3 DNA is TGTGCCAGCAGCTCCGGGACTAGGGGCTCCTACAATGAGCAGTTCTTC.

The chain employs TRBV10-3 and TRBJ1-1; D might be TRBD1 (5 bases). The CDR3 consists of 13 residues. The germline V gene has CDR1 ENHRY and CDR2 SYGVKD. The V end was cut by 6 bases, the J end by 4 bases, with 12 bases between. The CDR3 nucleotides read TGTGCCATCAGGGGCGGGGGGAGCACTGAAGCTTTCTTT. Encoded protein: CAIRGGGSTEAFF.

The V and J genes are TRBV29-1 and TRBJ1-1; TRBD1 agrees at 7 bases. After removal of 4 bases from V and 0 bases from J, the junction contained 5 bases not matched to a gene. The CDR3 contains 14 residues. Germline values: CDR1 SQVTM, CDR2 ANQGSEA. The CDR3 region has the DNA TGCAGCGTTGCGGGACAGATCATGAACACTGAAGCTTTCTTT. Translation: CSVAGQIMNTEAFF.

The V and J genes are TRBV7-9 and TRBJ2-5; 7 nucleotides match TRBD2. This CDR3 contains 14 residues. The V gene's germline CDR1 is SEHNR and CDR2 FQNEAQ (reference sequence). V was clipped by 5 bases and J by 4 bases; unmatched bases: 7. In DNA form, the CDR3 reads TGTGCCAGCAGCCCCCGGGGCGGGAGAGAGACCCAGTACTTC. Encoded protein: CASSPRGGRETQYF.

This sequence joins TRBV5-1 and TRBJ1-2; D is ambiguous. CDR3 length equals 17 residues. Germline V gene lookup returns CDR1 SGHRS and CDR2 YFSETQ. V was trimmed by 3 bases and J by 4 bases, leaving 22 bases between them. CDR3 sequence (DNA): TGCGCCAGCAGCTGGGATCCAGCGGGGAGCAGTGGCTATGGCTACACCTTC. Translated: CASSWDPAGSSGYGYTF.

The V and J genes are TRBV6-2 or TRBV6-3 and TRBJ1-6, with TRBD1 matching 7 bases. From germline, CDR1 is MNHEY and CDR2 SVGEGT. Trimming took 6 bases from V and 9 from J; bases not matched to a gene: 8. The CDR3 loop spans 14 amino acids. In DNA form, the CDR3 reads TGTGCCAGCAGCCAACAGGGGTTAGGTTCACCCCTCCACTTT. It codes for CASSQQGLGSPLHF.

This clone was observed once. The rearrangement uses TRBV7-9 and TRBJ1-1; tentatively, D is TRBD1 (6 bases). This CDR3 is built from 16 residues. Germline V CDR1 and CDR2: SEHNR, FQNEAQ (reference sequence). Trimming stripped 2 bases from V and 4 bases from J, with 17 bases between. CDR3 residues: CASSLPGGLNPTEAFF. Written as DNA, the CDR3 is TGTGCCAGCAGCTTACCTGGGGGCCTTAACCCCACTGAAGCTTTCTTT.

This clone has more than one count but fewer than ten. V is TRBV2 and J is TRBJ1-3; no clear D gene. Per the germline V gene, CDR1 is SNHLY and CDR2 is FYNNEI. V was trimmed by 11 bases and J by 0 bases, leaving 11 bases between them. This CDR3 spans 13 amino acids. This chain's CDR3 is CAQSRGSGNTIYF. For the CDR3, the DNA is TGTGCCCAATCTCGGGGCTCTGGAAACACCATATATTTT. Full variable domain (remainder filled in from reference TRBV2 and TRBJ1-3): EPEVTQTPSHQVTQMGQEVILRCVPISNHLYFYWYRQILGQKVEFLVSFYNNEISEKSEIFDDQFSVERPDGSNFTLKIRSTKLEDSAMYFCAQSRGSGNTIYFGEGSWLTVV.

V is TRBV5-4 and J is TRBJ2-1; possibly TRBD1 for D (6 bases). The CDR3 runs 13 residues. Germline CDR1 reads SGHNT; CDR2 reads YYREEE (reference sequence). Trimming removed 6 bases at V and 3 bases at J, with 10 bases between. The DNA for the CDR3 is TGTGCCAGCAACAGGGCGGACTACAATGAGCAGTTCTTC. As protein: CASNRADYNEQFF.

Only one count was recorded for this clone. V usage is TRBV6-5 and J usage is TRBJ2-7; 13 bases line up with TRBD2. Germline trimming cut 7 bases from V and 6 bases from J; bases unmatched to any gene: 9. CDR3 size: 15 residues. The V gene's germline CDR1 is MNHEY and CDR2 SVGAGI. For the CDR3, the DNA is TGTGCCAGCAACAGCGGGACTAGCGGGATCGGCGAGCAGTACTTC. As protein: CASNSGTSGIGEQYF.

The chain uses TRBV9 and TRBJ2-3; 8 nucleotides match TRBD2. CDR1 and CDR2 (germline): SGDLS, YYNGEE. V trimming: 0 bases; J trimming: 7 bases; junction bases outside the gene matches: 13. The CDR3 extends over 17 amino acids. CDR3 DNA sequence: TGTGCCAGCAGCGTAGGGGGAGAGCGGGAGAAAGTATATACGCAGTATTTT. It yields the protein CASSVGGEREKVYTQYF.

The chain carries TRBV7-9 and TRBJ1-4, with TRBD1 matching over 7 bases. V gave up 3 bases and J gave up 4 bases; unmatched junction bases: 5. The CDR3 sequence is 15 residues long. Looked up from germline, CDR1 is SEHNR and CDR2 is FQNEAQ (reference sequence). CDR3 in DNA: TGTGCCAGCAGCTTGGACAGGAACGTTAATGAAAAACTGTTTTTT. Residues: CASSLDRNVNEKLFF.

The genes are TRBV6-6 and TRBJ2-2; 7 bases match TRBD1. Germline V gene data show CDR1 as MNHNY and CDR2 as SVGAGI (reference sequence). CDR3 size: 15 residues. Germline trimming cut 7 bases from V and 3 bases from J; bases unmatched to any gene: 8. Here the CDR3 reads CASTTDRAYTGELFF. CDR3 nucleotides: TGTGCCAGCACCACCGACAGGGCCTACACCGGGGAGCTGTTTTTT.

The chain has TRBV3-1 (or the pseudogene TRBV3-2) and TRBJ1-2; D gene unclear. Trimming removed 6 bases at V and 0 bases at J, with 14 bases between. This CDR3 has 15 residues. Germline lookup yields CDR1 LGHDT and CDR2 YNNKEL (reference sequence). In DNA, the CDR3 is TGTGCCAGCAGTTCCCGGGAGGCCTCTAACTATGGCTACACCTTC. Residues: CASSSREASNYGYTF.

This clone has only a few counts. The chain has TRBV15 and TRBJ1-1, with D perhaps matching TRBD1 (5 bases). The CDR3 covers 13 residues. Germline V CDR1 and CDR2: LNHNV, YYDKDF (reference sequence). Trimming cost V 4 bases and J 4 bases, with 10 bases left between them. For the CDR3, the DNA is TGTGCCACCAGCATCAAGACAGTCACTGAAGCTTTCTTT. Translation: CATSIKTVTEAFF. Complete variable domain (other parts from reference TRBV15 and TRBJ1-1): DAMVIQNPRYQVTQFGKPVTLSCSQTLNHNVMYWYQQKSSQAPKLLFHYYDKDFNNEADTPDNFQSRRPNTSFCFLDIRSPGLGDTAMYLCATSIKTVTEAFFGQGTRLTVV.

The J gene is TRBJ1-6, the V gene TRBV12-3 or TRBV12-4; the D gene is possibly TRBD1 (6 bases). With 7 bases removed from V and 9 bases from J, the gap between germline ends came to 10 bases. This CDR3 has 12 residues. The CDR3 protein is CASTRRGSPLHF. CDR3 bases: TGTGCCAGCACCCGCAGGGGTTCACCCCTCCACTTT.

This chain uses TRBV5-4 with TRBJ2-5, with TRBD1 identical over 9 bases. This CDR3 comprises 14 residues. V lost 5 bases to trimming and J lost 1 base; unmatched junction nucleotides: 3. Per germline, CDR1 SGHNT and CDR2 YYREEE (reference sequence). CDR3 sequence reads: CASRRTGVQETQYF. CDR3 sequence (DNA): TGTGCCAGCAGGCGGACAGGGGTCCAAGAGACCCAGTACTTC.

This chain joins TRBV6-1 and TRBJ2-3; D is uncertain. Trimming stripped 1 base from V and 0 bases from J, with 17 bases between. The CDR3 sequence is 18 residues long. The germline gives CDR1 MNHNS, CDR2 SASEGT. CDR3 sequence (DNA): TGTGCCAGCAGTGAAGGGGTAGCCTTCGGATTAAGCACAGATACGCAGTATTTT. Translation: CASSEGVAFGLSTDTQYF.

V is TRBV4-3 and J is TRBJ2-3, with 11 bases aligning to TRBD2. The junction had 7 bases not matched to a gene; V was cut back by 3 bases and J by 5 bases. Germline V gene sequence: CDR1 LGHNA, CDR2 YSLEER. CDR3 length: 16 amino acids. The CDR3 bases are TGCGCCAGCAGCCACGGTCCTAGCGGGGGGCAAGATACGCAGTATTTT. Amino acid sequence: CASSHGPSGGQDTQYF.

CDR3 in amino acids: CASSLGQGARDEQFF. Here the CDR3 DNA reads TGTGCCAGCAGTCTAGGACAGGGGGCGCGCGATGAGCAGTTCTTC. The chain is built from TRBV3-1 (or the pseudogene TRBV3-2) and TRBJ2-1; 11 bases are a match to TRBD1. CDR3 length: 15 residues. The ends lost 6 bases at V and 8 bases at J; junction bases unmatched: 9. Germline CDR1 reads LGHDT; CDR2 reads YNNKEL (reference sequence).

This chain connects TRBV14 to TRBJ2-7, with a tentative D call TRBD2 (6 bases). Trimming pared 8 bases from V and 2 bases from J, leaving 10 bases between. The germline V gene has CDR1 SGHDN and CDR2 FVKESK. The CDR3 has 12 residues. The CDR3 loop is CASGASAYEQYF. CDR3 bases: TGTGCCAGCGGGGCTAGCGCCTACGAGCAGTACTTC.

This CDR3 is CASSYLDRGNEQFF. The CDR3 DNA reads as TGTGCCAGCAGTTACTTGGACAGGGGTAATGAGCAGTTCTTC. The chain employs TRBV6-5 and TRBJ2-1; 9 bases fit TRBD1. The CDR3 is 14 residues long. The V and J ends lost 1 base and 7 bases, in that order; junction bases with no gene match: 2. CDR1 MNHEY and CDR2 SVGAGI come from the germline V gene.